This T cell receptor (beta chain) was documented in a study of T cells in Graves' hyperthyroidism and ophthalmopathy. Overall study: Any treatment followed the collection of peripheral blood at initial diagnosis.

RNA transcripts provided the source from which TCR beta CDR3 regions were amplified. With the HTBI primer set, the TCR CDR3 went through a first round of RT-PCR. MiXCR, applied by TCRdb to the multiplex PCR reads, yields one record per CDR3 protein. The profile shows around 600,000 distinct CDR3 sequences, around 16% of them singletons. Approximately 10 ml of fresh peripheral blood supplied the PBMCs. V was shortened by 7 bases and J by 7 bases, with 14 bases between the two germline ends. In germline, CDR1 is LGHNT, CDR2 FRNRAP. The CDR3 covers 14 residues. Source material: blood. This TCR was sampled from a woman aged 25 to 39 with Graves' hyperthyroidism. The chain combines TRBV12-5 with TRBJ1-6; perhaps TRBD1 as D (6 bases). The CDR3 sequence is CASVRSGANSPLHF. CDR3 in DNA: TGTGCTAGTGTCCGGTCGGGGGCCAATTCACCCCTCCACTTT. The full variable domain, in which reference TRBV12-5 and TRBJ1-6 provide the parts outside the CDR3, is DARVTQTPRHKVTEMGQEVTMRCQPILGHNTVFWYRQTMMQGLELLAYFRNRAPLDDSGMPKDRFSAEMPDATLATLKIQPSEPRDSAVYFCASVRSGANSPLHFGNGTRLTVT.